The entry that follows covers one TCR beta chain sequence. Antigen specificity is unknown. The sample comes from a study of beta chain features in type 1 diabetes. Turning to the study itself: On cell yields, gender and age, patients and healthy donors were similar. Examination covered under 120 million sorted cells spanning all samples.

Study conclusions and caveats: High-TCR-expressing cells could be over-represented by cDNA sequencing. Type 1 diabetes patients had TCRB CDR3s that were shorter (moderately but significantly so) in all four CD4+ subsets.

What was sequenced were expressed TCRB transcripts, since all of the isolated RNA had been reverse transcribed. Generated by immunoSEQ multiplex PCR, the TCRdb table keeps only in-frame clones and is missing some. The data hold roughly 240,000 clones, with 20% to 25% observed a single time. Looked up from germline, CDR1 is SNHLY and CDR2 is FYNNEI. The CDR3 is made up of 13 amino acids. Trimming took 6 bases from V and 7 from J, leaving 15 bases between them. This clonotype originated in a woman aged 30 to 39 with type 1 diabetes. The chain couples TRBV2 to TRBJ1-2, with unresolved D. The specimen sequenced was naive CD4+ T cells from blood. CDR3 region: CASSRAPVGGYTF. The DNA of the CDR3 is TGTGCCAGCAGCCGTGCACCCGTCGGTGGCTACACCTTC.